The clone carrying this T cell receptor (beta chain) appeared a few times. The data were taken from a study of blood T cell repertoires in COVID-19. The wider study: From the United States, Italy and Spain came samples of acute and convalescent COVID-19.

Germline-derived CDR1 and CDR2 are SGHAT and FQNNGV. The J segment lost 3 bases and the V segment lost 4 bases, leaving 8 bases of the junction unmatched. The CDR3 spans 16 residues. The table came from immunoSEQ multiplex PCR; TCRdb's copy has only in-frame clones and leaves some out. The sample includes about 130,000 clones, about 86% of them seen just once. The sequencing input was peripheral blood. This rearrangement joins TRBV11-2 to TRBJ2-2, with 7 bases fitting TRBD1. This TCR was sampled from a woman aged 45-59 years with acute or convalescent COVID-19. CDR3 in DNA: TGTGCCAGCAGCTACAGGGGCAGTGTGTACACCGGGGAGCTGTTTTTT. This translates into CASSYRGSVYTGELFF.